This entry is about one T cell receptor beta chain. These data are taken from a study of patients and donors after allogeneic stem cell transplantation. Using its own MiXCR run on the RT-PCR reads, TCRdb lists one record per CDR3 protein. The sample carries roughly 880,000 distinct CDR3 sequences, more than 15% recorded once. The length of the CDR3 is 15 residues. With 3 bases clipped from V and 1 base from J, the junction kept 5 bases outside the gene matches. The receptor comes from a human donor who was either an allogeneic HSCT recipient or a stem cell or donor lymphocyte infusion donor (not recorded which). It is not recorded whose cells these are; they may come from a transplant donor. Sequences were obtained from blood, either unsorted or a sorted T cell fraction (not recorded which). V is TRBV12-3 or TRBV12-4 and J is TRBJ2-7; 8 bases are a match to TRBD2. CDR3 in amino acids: CASSFFPGGSYEQYF. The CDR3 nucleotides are TGTGCCAGCAGTTTTTTTCCGGGGGGGTCCTACGAGCAGTACTTC.